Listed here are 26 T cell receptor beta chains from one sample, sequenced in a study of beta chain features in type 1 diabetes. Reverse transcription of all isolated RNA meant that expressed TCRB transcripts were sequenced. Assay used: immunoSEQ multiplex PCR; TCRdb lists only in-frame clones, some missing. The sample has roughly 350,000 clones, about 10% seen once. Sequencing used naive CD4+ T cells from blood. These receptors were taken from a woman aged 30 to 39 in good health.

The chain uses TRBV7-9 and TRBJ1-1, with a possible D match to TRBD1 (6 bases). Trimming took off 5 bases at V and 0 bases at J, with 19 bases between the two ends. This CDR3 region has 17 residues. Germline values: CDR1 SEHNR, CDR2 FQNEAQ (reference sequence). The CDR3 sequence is CASSPRGGRYVNTEAFF. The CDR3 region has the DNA TGTGCCAGCAGCCCTAGGGGGGGGCGGTATGTGAACACTGAAGCTTTCTTT.

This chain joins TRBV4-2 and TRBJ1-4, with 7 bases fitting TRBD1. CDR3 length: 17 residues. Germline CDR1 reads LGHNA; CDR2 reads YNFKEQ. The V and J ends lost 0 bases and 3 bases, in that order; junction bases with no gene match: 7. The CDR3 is CASSQDTTQGANEKLFF. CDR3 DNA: TGTGCCAGCAGCCAAGATACCACTCAGGGGGCTAATGAAAAACTGTTTTTT.

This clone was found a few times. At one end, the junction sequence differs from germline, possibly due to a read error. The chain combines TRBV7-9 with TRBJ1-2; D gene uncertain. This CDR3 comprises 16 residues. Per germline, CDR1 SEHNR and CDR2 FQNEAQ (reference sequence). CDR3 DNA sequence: TGTGCCAGCAGCTTAATTCCGACTTCGAGTAACGATGGCTACACCTTC. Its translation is CASSLIPTSSNDGYTF.

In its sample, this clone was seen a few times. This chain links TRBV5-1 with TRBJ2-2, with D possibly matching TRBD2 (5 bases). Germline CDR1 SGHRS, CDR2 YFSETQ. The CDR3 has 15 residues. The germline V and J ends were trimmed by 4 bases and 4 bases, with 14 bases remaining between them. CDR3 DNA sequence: TGCGCCAGCAGCAGCCGCGGGCTGGGCACCGGGGAGCTGTTTTTT. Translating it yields CASSSRGLGTGELFF.

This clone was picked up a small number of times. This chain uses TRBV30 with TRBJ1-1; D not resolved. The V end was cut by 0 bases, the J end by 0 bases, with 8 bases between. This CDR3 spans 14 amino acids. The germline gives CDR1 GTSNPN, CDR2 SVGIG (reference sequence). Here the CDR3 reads CAWSVINMNTEAFF. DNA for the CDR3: TGTGCCTGGAGTGTGATCAACATGAACACTGAAGCTTTCTTT.

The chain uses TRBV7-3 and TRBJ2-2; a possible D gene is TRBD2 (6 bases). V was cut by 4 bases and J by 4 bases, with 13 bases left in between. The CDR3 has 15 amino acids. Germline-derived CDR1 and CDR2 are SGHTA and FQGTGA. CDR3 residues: CASSYTGTPTGELFF. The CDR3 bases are TGTGCCAGCAGCTACACCGGGACTCCCACCGGGGAGCTGTTTTTT.

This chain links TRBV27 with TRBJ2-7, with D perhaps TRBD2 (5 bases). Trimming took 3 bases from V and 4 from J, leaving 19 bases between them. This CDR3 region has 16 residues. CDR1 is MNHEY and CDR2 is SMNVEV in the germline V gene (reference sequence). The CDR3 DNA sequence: TGTGCCAGCAGTTTTTCAACTAGAGCTACGATATACGAGCAGTACTTC. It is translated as CASSFSTRATIYEQYF.

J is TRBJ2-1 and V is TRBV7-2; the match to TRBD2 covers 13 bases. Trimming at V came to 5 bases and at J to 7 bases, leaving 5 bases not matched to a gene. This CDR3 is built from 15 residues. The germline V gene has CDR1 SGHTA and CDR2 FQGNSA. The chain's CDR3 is CASSKLAGGWNEQFF. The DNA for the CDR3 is TGTGCCAGCAGCAAACTAGCGGGAGGGTGGAATGAGCAGTTCTTC.

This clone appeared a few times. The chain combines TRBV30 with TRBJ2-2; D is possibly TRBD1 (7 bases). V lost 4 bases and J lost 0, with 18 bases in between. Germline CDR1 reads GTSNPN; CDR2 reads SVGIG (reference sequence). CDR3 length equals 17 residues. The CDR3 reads CAWIQDPGGTNTGELFF. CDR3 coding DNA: TGTGCCTGGATCCAGGACCCAGGGGGGACGAACACCGGGGAGCTGTTTTTT.

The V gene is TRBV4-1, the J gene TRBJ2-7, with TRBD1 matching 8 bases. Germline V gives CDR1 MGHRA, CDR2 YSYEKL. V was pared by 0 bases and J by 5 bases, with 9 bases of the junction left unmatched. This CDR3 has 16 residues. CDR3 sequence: CASSQDRNRGFNEQYF. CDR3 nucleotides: TGCGCCAGCAGCCAAGATCGTAACAGGGGGTTCAACGAGCAGTACTTC.

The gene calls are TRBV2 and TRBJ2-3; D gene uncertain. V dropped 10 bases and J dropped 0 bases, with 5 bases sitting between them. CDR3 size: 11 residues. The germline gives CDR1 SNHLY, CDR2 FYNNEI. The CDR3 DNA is TGTGCCACCTATAGCACAGATACGCAGTATTTT. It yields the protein CATYSTDTQYF.

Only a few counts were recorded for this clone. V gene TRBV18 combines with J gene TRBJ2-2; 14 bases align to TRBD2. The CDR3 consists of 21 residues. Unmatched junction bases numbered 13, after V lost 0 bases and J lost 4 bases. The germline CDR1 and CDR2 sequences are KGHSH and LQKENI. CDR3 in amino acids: CASSPPSTSGRALFATGELFF. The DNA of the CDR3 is TGTGCCAGCTCACCACCTTCGACTAGCGGGAGGGCCCTCTTTGCCACCGGGGAGCTGTTTTTT.

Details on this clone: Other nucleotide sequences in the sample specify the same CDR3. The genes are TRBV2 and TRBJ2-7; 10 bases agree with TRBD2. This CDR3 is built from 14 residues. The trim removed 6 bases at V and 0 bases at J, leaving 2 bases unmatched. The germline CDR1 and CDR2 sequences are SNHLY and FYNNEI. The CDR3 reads CASSRTSGSYEQYF. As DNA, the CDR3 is TGTGCCAGCAGCCGGACTAGCGGCTCCTACGAGCAGTACTTC. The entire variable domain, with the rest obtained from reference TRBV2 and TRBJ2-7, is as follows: EPEVTQTPSHQVTQMGQEVILRCVPISNHLYFYWYRQILGQKVEFLVSFYNNEISEKSEIFDDQFSVERPDGSNFTLKIRSTKLEDSAMYFCASSRTSGSYEQYFGPGTRLTVT.

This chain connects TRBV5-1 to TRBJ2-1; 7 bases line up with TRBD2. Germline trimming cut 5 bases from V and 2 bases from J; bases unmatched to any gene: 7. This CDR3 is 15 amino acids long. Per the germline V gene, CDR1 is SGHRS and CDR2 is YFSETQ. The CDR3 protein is CASRESSGTYNEQFF. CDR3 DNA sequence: TGCGCCAGCAGGGAGTCTAGCGGAACCTACAATGAGCAGTTCTTC.

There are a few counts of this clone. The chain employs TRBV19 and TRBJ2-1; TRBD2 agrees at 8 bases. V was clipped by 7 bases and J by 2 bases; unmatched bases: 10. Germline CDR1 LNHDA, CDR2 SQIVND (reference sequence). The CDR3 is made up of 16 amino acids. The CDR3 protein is CASTAATSGPYNEQFF. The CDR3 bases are TGTGCCAGTACCGCCGCCACTAGCGGACCCTACAATGAGCAGTTCTTC.

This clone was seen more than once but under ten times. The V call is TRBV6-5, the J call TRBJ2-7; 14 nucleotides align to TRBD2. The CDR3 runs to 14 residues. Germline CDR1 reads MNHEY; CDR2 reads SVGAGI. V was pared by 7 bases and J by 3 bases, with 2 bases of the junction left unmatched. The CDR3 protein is CASTGLAGGYEQYF. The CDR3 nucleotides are TGTGCCAGCACCGGACTAGCGGGAGGCTACGAGCAGTACTTC.

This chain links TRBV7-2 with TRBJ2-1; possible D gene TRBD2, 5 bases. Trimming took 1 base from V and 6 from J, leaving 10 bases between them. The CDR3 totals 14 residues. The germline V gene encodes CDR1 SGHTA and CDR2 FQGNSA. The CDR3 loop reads CASSLELVSNEQFF. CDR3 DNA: TGTGCCAGCAGCTTAGAACTAGTAAGCAATGAGCAGTTCTTC.

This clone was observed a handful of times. The CDR3: CASSSPGGVGGYTF. DNA of the CDR3: TGTGCCAGCTCATCCCCCGGGGGAGTGGGTGGCTACACCTTC. The chain is built from TRBV18 and TRBJ1-2, with D possibly matching TRBD1 (5 bases). The length of the CDR3 is 14 residues. V dropped 5 bases and J dropped 7 bases, with 17 bases sitting between them. Germline CDR1 and CDR2: KGHSH and LQKENI.

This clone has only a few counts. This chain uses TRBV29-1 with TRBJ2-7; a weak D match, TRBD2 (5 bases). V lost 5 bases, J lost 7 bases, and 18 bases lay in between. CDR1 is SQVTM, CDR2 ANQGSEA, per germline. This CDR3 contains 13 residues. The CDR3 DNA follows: TGCAGCGTTTCCGGGCTCCAAACTAGGGAGCAGTACTTC. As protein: CSVSGLQTREQYF.

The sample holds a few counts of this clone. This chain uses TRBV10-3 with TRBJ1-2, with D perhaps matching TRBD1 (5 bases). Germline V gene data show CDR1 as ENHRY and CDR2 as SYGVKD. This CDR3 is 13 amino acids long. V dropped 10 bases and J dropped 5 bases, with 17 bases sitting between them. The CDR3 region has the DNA TGTGCCACCGCCGTTATTGACAGTTATGGCTACACCTTC. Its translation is CATAVIDSYGYTF.

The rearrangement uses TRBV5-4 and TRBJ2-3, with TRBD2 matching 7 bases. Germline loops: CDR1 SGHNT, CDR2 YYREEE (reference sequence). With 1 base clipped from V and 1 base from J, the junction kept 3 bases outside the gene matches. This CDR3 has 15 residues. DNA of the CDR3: TGTGCCAGCAGCTTGACTAGCGCTCGCACAGATACGCAGTATTTT. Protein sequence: CASSLTSARTDTQYF.

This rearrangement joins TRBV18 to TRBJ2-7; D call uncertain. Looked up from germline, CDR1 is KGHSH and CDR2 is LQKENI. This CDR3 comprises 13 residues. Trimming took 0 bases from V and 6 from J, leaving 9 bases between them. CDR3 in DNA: TGTGCCAGCTCACCACCGGCTCTTCTCGAGCAGTACTTC. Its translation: CASSPPALLEQYF.

CDR3 DNA sequence: TGTGCCATCAGTCTACAGGGATCGAGGACAGATACGCAGTATTTT. Its protein product is CAISLQGSRTDTQYF. The V call is TRBV10-3, the J call TRBJ2-3, with TRBD1 as a possible D gene (6 bases). V lost 5 bases and J 3 bases, leaving 15 bases between the germline ends. CDR1 is ENHRY, CDR2 SYGVKD, per germline. The CDR3 covers 15 residues.

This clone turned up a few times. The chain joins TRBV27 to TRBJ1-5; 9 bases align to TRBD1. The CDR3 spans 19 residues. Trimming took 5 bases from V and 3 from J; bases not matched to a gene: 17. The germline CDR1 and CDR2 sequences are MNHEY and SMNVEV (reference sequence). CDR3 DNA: TGTGCCAGCAGTACCACAGGGGGCGATGAGTACCGGTTCAATCAGCCCCAGCATTTT. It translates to CASSTTGGDEYRFNQPQHF.

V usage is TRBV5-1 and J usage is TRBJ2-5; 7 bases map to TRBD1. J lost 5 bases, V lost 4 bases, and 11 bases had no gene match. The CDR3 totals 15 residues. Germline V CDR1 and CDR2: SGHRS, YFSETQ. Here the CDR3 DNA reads TGCGCCAGCAGCGCCTCAACAGGGGAGACGGAGACCCAGTACTTC. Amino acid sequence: CASSASTGETETQYF.

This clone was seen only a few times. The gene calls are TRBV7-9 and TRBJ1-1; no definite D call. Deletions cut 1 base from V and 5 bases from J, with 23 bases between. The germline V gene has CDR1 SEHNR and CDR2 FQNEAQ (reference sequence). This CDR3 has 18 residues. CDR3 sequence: CASSLGSGGLAGGTEAFF. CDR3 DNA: TGTGCCAGCAGCTTAGGGTCAGGAGGACTGGCCGGTGGTACTGAAGCTTTCTTT. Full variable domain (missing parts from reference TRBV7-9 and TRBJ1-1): DTGVSQNPRHKITKRGQNVTFRCDPISEHNRLYWYRQTLGQGPEFLTYFQNEAQLEKSRLLSDRFSAERPKGSFSTLEIQRTEQGDSAMYLCASSLGSGGLAGGTEAFFGQGTRLTVV.